The present T cell receptor beta chain was sequenced within a study of shared clonotypes between healthy human individuals. Study details: Each donor's CD4 naive and CD4 memory cells filled three plates apiece, CD8 naive two, and CD8 memory one.

Sequencing was performed with immunoSEQ multiplex PCR; in TCRdb, only in-frame clones are kept and a portion is missing. The data show millions of clones, with approximately 94% seen just once and 0.9% to 1.3% held by the top ten. The CDR3 runs to 17 residues. Per the germline V gene, CDR1 is SEHNR and CDR2 is FQNEAQ (reference sequence). The V and J ends lost 6 bases and 3 bases respectively, with 20 bases between them. CD45RO-negative, CCR7-selected cells formed the naive CD8 fraction, which excluded terminally differentiated effector memory CD45RA+ cells. V is TRBV7-9 and J is TRBJ2-2; D possibly corresponds to TRBD1 (5 bases). This clonotype was sampled from a man between 18 and 35 years old in good health. Sequencing was carried out using naive CD8+ T cells sorted from blood. The CDR3 DNA follows: TGTGCCAGCAGTTTCCCTCGTGGGGCAGGTGACACCGGGGAGCTGTTTTTT. Its protein product is CASSFPRGAGDTGELFF. The full variable domain, rest sourced from reference TRBV7-9 and TRBJ2-2, is DTGVSQNPRHKITKRGQNVTFRCDPISEHNRLYWYRQTLGQGPEFLTYFQNEAQLEKSRLLSDRFSAERPKGSFSTLEIQRTEQGDSAMYLCASSFPRGAGDTGELFFGEGSRLTVL.